The present T cell receptor (beta chain) was sequenced within a study of blood T cells in healthy people across ages. CDR1 and CDR2 (germline): DFQATT, SNEGSKA (reference sequence). This CDR3 is built from 15 residues. This clonotype came up once. The second PCR ran about 6 to 12 cycles with a sample-barcoded 5' primer and J-beta primers. Each CDR3 protein is one row after TCRdb ran MiXCR on the 5' RACE reads. The repertoire has some 710,000 distinct CDR3 sequences, 20% to 25% of them found once; the top ten carry 20% to 25%. The V gene is TRBV20-1, the J gene TRBJ2-5; 8 bases map to TRBD2. The end of the DNA aligns better with TRBJ2-7, so the J call may be wrong. This sequence was found in a man between 70 and 80 years old in good health. The sequenced material came from blood. CDR3 region: CSARDLSGGSYEQYF. The CDR3 DNA sequence: TGCAGTGCTAGAGATTTAAGCGGGGGTTCCTACGAGCAGTACTTC.